The entry below gives a single TCR beta chain sequence along with its context. TCRdb recomputed calls from the 5' RACE reads with MiXCR, one row per CDR3 protein. Among approximately 350,000 distinct CDR3 sequences listed, 20% to 25% were seen once. The V end lost 5 bases, the J end lost 2 bases, and 8 bases lay between the germline ends. Per the germline V gene, CDR1 is MNHEY and CDR2 is SMNVEV (reference sequence). CDR3 length: 13 amino acids. The source of the sample is a study of CD8 T cells in ankylosing spondylitis. The chain carries TRBV27 and TRBJ2-3; D uncertain. Sequenced material: blood, either unsorted or a sorted T cell fraction (not recorded which). The receptor was derived from a male donor with ankylosing spondylitis or in good health (not recorded which). The CDR3 region has the DNA TGTGCCAGCAGTCTTAGACCCACAGATACGCAGTATTTT. This encodes CASSLRPTDTQYF.